This T cell receptor (beta chain) was found in a study of blood T cell repertoires in COVID-19 (dated by TCRdb to about 2020). For context, the study as a whole: Samples covering the acute and convalescent phases of COVID-19 were provided by collaborators in the United States, Italy and Spain. The material from the prospective study consisted of cDNA or gDNA derived from T cells, B-cell-depleted T cells, or PBMCs. Deeply sampled blood TCRbeta repertoires from subjects exposed to, actively infected with, or recovered from COVID-19 were included in the dataset. The repertoires were made available in a free public database intended to serve as a resource for research on the immune response to SARS-CoV-2. The samples were drawn from the first 160 participants of the ongoing ImmuneRACE study and from about 1,200 subjects provided by 6 global collaborators. The sample metadata nearly always contained a de-identified subject ID, COVID-19 status, age in years and sex. HLA class I and class II types, where available, came from metadata supplied by the sample provider rather than from assay-based typing.

What the study reported, not specific to this receptor: The quantity of clinical and demographic metadata differed by source and by participant and was supplied without curation.

Remarks on this clone: Its antigen is still unknown. Nothing much larger sits one base from this clone, and base qualities are not available.

The CDR3 goes from the cysteine to the phenylalanine over 14 residues. The entry retains the CDR3 DNA only, 42 bases that are in frame from base 1. From V the trimming removes 3 bases and from J it removes 5 bases, while the gene matches leave 6 bases of the junction unaccounted for. CDR1 and CDR2, per the germline V gene, are SGHTA and FQGNSA. TCRbeta CDR3 regions were amplified from genomic DNA using the immunoSEQ Assay, a bias-controlled multiplex PCR. The paper's data handling went like this. The number of nucleated cells in each sample was estimated by amplification of reference gene primers within the assay. To quantify the absolute abundance of each unique TCRbeta CDR3 rearrangement, sequence reads were collapsed and filtered. For each sample, productive Simpson clonality was calculated as the square root of Simpson's diversity index across productive rearrangements. TCRdb took this table from immuneACCESS and kept in-frame rearrangements with V and J called. Such tables lack part of the clones; where checked against another copy, unresolved V genes explain under half of the gap, and the rest is unexplained. V and J calls and clone size follow that table, whereas D and trimming were derived from the DNA. The sample table records hundreds of thousands of clones; around 92% of these occur just once. Approximately 2% of the sample rests with the top ten.

At one collaborating source in Seattle, patients were enrolled during active infection and were followed longitudinally through the course of disease. Collaborating institutions collected whole blood in K2EDTA tubes following their own protocols. For TCRbeta analysis, collaborators shipped samples in one of three forms: frozen whole blood, isolated PBMCs, or DNA extracted from either of those sample types. Input material: peripheral blood. Recombination connected TRBV7-2 to TRBJ2-5, and 7 junction bases match TRBD2. The origin of this receptor is a woman in her thirties with COVID-19, enrolled during active disease. For the CDR3, the sequence is CASSLGAGLETQYF. The sequenced DNA is TGTGCCAGCAGCTTGGGAGCGGGGTTGGAGACCCAGTACTTC.